The TCR beta chain described here comes from a study of shared clonotypes between healthy human individuals. Points from the study as a whole: Among four donors, approximately 5% of naive CD4 clonotypes were found in common. In general, naive subsets displayed greater estimated richness than memory subsets did.

Details on this clone: The antigen is undetermined.

Donation came from healthy HIV-negative adults that had no recent acute infections or vaccinations. Deep-level settings were used for running the assay. The repertoire was sequenced with immunoSEQ multiplex PCR; TCRdb's copy has only in-frame clones and lacks some. Of 550,000 to 800,000 clones listed, about 90% were seen once; the top ten hold about a third. The CDR3 has 16 residues. CDR1 and CDR2 (germline): MNHEY, SMNVEV (reference sequence). Trimming at V came to 3 bases and at J to 0 bases, leaving 5 bases not matched to a gene. The clonotype comes from a man aged 18 to 29 in good health. Some clones in this sample may be carry-over from other donors' samples. The chain employs TRBV27 and TRBJ2-1; 7 nucleotides align to TRBD1. Material for sequencing was memory CD8+ T cells from PBMCs. Noted subset: CD45RO+ cells pooled with CCR7-negative TemRA cells. Here the CDR3 reads CASSLGQTSSYNEQFF. In DNA form, the CDR3 reads TGTGCCAGCAGTTTGGGACAGACCTCCTCCTACAATGAGCAGTTCTTC.